These T cell receptor beta chains were read from a single sample in a study of T-cell reconstitution after alpha-beta-depleted transplantation in children. TCRdb called the PCR reads again in MiXCR, with one record for every CDR3 protein. The sample consists of some 500,000 distinct CDR3 sequences, around a third of them appearing once. Material: PBMCs from the stem cell graft donor, obtained from the stem cell graft. Receptors originate from a human donor who donated a stem cell graft to a child with aplastic anemia. Both conserved end residues are trimmed from each CDR3.

j_call v_call cdr3_aa
TRBJ2-2 TRBV12-3/TRBV12-4 ASSQGARKNTGELF
TRBJ2-1 TRBV29-1 SVDAPSGYNEQF
TRBJ2-7 TRBV7-9 ASSSPGPKNYEQY
TRBJ1-1 TRBV3-1 ASLGANTEAF
TRBJ2-3 TRBV19 ASSIDRGISTDTQY
TRBJ2-5 TRBV6-1 ASSLSPEETQY
TRBJ1-1 TRBV7-2 ASSFNSMNTEAF
TRBJ2-7 TRBV6-5 ASSYSTEQY
TRBJ2-1 TRBV7-8 ASSGRSGSSYNEQF
TRBJ1-1 TRBV10-2 ASSESTRGHLNTEAF
TRBJ1-5 TRBV20-1 SAGTAQNNQPQH
TRBJ1-4 TRBV18 ASSPGTGGVEKLF
TRBJ2-7 TRBV9 ASSVGTEAYEQY
TRBJ2-1 TRBV4-3 ASSQGSGRAGNEQF
TRBJ2-7 TRBV5-6 ASSRKREAFYEQY
TRBJ1-2 TRBV18 ASSPQDSYGYP
TRBJ1-1 TRBV2 ASSDRDRQNTEAF
TRBJ1-4 TRBV7-9 ASSFGQITNEKLF
TRBJ2-3 TRBV6-5 ASSYGSGPRGDTQY
TRBJ1-5 TRBV4-3 ASSQDRGQPQH
TRBJ2-5 TRBV20-1 SATFPQAGEGETQY
TRBJ2-1 TRBV6-5 ASSYSGLAGGGEQF
TRBJ1-2 TRBV29-1 SGLLGTEYGYT
TRBJ2-7 TRBV30 AWALAGASSYEQY
TRBJ2-5 TRBV6-2/TRBV6-3 ASSYSRTSGQETQY
TRBJ1-4 TRBV12-3/TRBV12-4 ASRSTGGGKLF
TRBJ1-2 TRBV5-1 ASSLDFRANYGYT
TRBJ2-5 TRBV29-1 SVDRGTEETQY
TRBJ1-5 TRBV28 ASSSQTGSTQPQH
TRBJ2-7 TRBV28 ASSTGVYEQY
TRBJ1-2 TRBV10-3 AISAGSEANYGYT
TRBJ1-2 TRBV7-2 ASSSAAPPYGYT
TRBJ1-1 TRBV6-5 ASSFTGTNTEAF
TRBJ2-5 TRBV12-3/TRBV12-4 ASSRGQGETQY
TRBJ2-7 TRBV20-1 SARGGTGGYEQY
TRBJ2-6 TRBV28 ASRPGQGMSSGANVLT
TRBJ2-1 TRBV7-3 ASSFSGMLGNEQF
TRBJ1-5 TRBV2 ASRDRGNQPQH
TRBJ1-5 TRBV10-3 AISVLTDQPQH
TRBJ1-1 TRBV25-1 ASSEYSWPEAF
TRBJ2-1 TRBV6-4 ASSDSTSGYNEQF
TRBJ1-1 TRBV5-6 ASSAGDGEAF
TRBJ2-5 TRBV29-1 SVPTSGASETQY
TRBJ2-1 TRBV2 ASTGLAVYNEQF
TRBJ2-2 TRBV19 ASSIPRRNTGELF
TRBJ2-2 TRBV6-2/TRBV6-3 ASSTGIFTGELF